Listed below are T cell receptor beta chains from one sample, sequenced in a study of blood T cell repertoires in COVID-19. Sequencing was performed with immunoSEQ multiplex PCR; in TCRdb, only in-frame clones are kept and a portion is missing. The data show some 400,000 clones, roughly nine tenths seen once. The sample taken for sequencing was PBMCs or T cells enriched from blood (not recorded which). The receptors stem from a woman in her twenties or thirties who had recovered from COVID-19. The CDR3 runs from the conserved cysteine through the conserved F or W. Fields, in order: V gene, J gene, CDR3 protein.

v_gene: TRBV12-3/TRBV12-4
j_gene: TRBJ2-7
CDR3aa: CASSRKDWSEQYF

v_gene: TRBV4-2
j_gene: TRBJ2-7
CDR3aa: CASSQDSREDEQYF

v_gene: TRBV9
j_gene: TRBJ1-5
CDR3aa: CASSPDRSNQPQHF

v_gene: TRBV7-9
j_gene: TRBJ2-7
CDR3aa: CASSLPTGTDSYEQYF

v_gene: TRBV3-1/TRBV3-2
j_gene: TRBJ2-5
CDR3aa: CASSPRDKETQYF

v_gene: TRBV5-1
j_gene: TRBJ2-7
CDR3aa: CASSLEAARGKNYEQYF

v_gene: TRBV12-3/TRBV12-4
j_gene: TRBJ1-4
CDR3aa: CASSLYGNEKLFF

v_gene: TRBV2
j_gene: TRBJ2-5
CDR3aa: CASSEWSTFGEQETQYF

v_gene: TRBV7-8
j_gene: TRBJ1-2
CDR3aa: CASSPFRTGYGYTF

v_gene: TRBV7-8
j_gene: TRBJ2-3
CDR3aa: CASSLGPFGTEKEFAQYF

v_gene: TRBV4-1
j_gene: TRBJ2-1
CDR3aa: CASSQEVSGVDEQFF

v_gene: TRBV7-3
j_gene: TRBJ2-5
CDR3aa: CASSLDSFETQYF

v_gene: TRBV29-1
j_gene: TRBJ1-1
CDR3aa: CSVTHGGGTEAFF

v_gene: TRBV5-1
j_gene: TRBJ1-1
CDR3aa: CASSLAQGGNTEAFF

v_gene: TRBV18
j_gene: TRBJ2-5
CDR3aa: CASSPLAIPSGETQYF

v_gene: TRBV3-1/TRBV3-2
j_gene: TRBJ1-2
CDR3aa: CASSQRTGRGYTF